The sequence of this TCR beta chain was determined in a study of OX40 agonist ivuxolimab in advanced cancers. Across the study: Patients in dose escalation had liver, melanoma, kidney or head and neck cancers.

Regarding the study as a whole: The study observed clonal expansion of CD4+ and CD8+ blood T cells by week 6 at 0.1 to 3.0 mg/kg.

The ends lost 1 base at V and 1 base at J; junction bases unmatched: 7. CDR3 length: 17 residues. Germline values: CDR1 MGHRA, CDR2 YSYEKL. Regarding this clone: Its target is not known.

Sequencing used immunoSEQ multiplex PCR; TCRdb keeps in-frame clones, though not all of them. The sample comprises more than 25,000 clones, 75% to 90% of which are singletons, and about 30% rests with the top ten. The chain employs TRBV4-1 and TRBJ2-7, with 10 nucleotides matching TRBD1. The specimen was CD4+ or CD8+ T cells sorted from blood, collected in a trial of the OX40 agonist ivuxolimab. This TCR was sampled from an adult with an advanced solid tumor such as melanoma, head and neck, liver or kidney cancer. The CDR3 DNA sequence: TGCGCCAGCAGCCAAGGCGGACCGGGACAGGGGTCCTACGAGCAGTACTTC. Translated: CASSQGGPGQGSYEQYF.